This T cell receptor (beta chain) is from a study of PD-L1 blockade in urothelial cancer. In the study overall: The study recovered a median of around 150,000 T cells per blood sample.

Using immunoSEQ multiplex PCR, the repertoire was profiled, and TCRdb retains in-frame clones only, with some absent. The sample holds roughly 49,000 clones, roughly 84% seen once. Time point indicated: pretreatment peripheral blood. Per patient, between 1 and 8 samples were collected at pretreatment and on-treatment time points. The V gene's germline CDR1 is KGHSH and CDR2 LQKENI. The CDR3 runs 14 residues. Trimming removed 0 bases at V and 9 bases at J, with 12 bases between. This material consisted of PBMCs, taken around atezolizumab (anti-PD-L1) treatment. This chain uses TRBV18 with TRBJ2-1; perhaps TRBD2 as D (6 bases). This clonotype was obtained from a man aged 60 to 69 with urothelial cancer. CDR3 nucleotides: TGTGCCAGCTCACCACCCACTAGCTCGGGTGAGCAGTTCTTC. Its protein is CASSPPTSSGEQFF.